The TCR beta chain described here comes from a study of preoperative IRX-2 immunotherapy in early breast cancer. About this clone: Other DNA sequences within the sample encode an identical CDR3.

Stated treatment: preoperative locoregional IRX-2 cytokine immunotherapy. Method: immunoSEQ multiplex PCR; TCRdb's copy keeps in-frame clones and lacks some. The data hold tens of thousands of clones, with nearly 90% observed a single time. CDR1 and CDR2 from the germline V gene are SGHNT and YENEEA. The CDR3 totals 14 residues. The V and J ends lost 3 bases and 8 bases, in that order; junction bases with no gene match: 4. The sequencing used tumor tissue, collected after IRX-2 immunotherapy. The genes are TRBV11-3 and TRBJ1-4; 9 positions match TRBD1. This TCR derives from a human donor with breast cancer. The CDR3, as DNA: TGTGCCAGCAGCTTGGGACAGGGTGGAGAAAAACTGTTTTTT. It translates to CASSLGQGGEKLFF.